This TCR beta chain was sequenced in a study of blood T cell repertoires in COVID-19. With 0 bases clipped from V and 3 bases from J, the junction kept 9 bases outside the gene matches. The CDR3 contains 17 residues. Germline CDR1 reads SGHNT; CDR2 reads YENEEA. Libraries were prepared by immunoSEQ multiplex PCR; TCRdb keeps only in-frame clonotypes and omits some of them. This table has about 65,000 clones, 80% to 95% appearing once. The genes are TRBV11-3 and TRBJ1-1; 8 bases line up with TRBD1. The receptor's source is a man between 70 and 80 years old with active COVID-19. The sequenced material came from peripheral blood. CDR3 residues: CASSLELGRGQDTEAFF. For the CDR3, the DNA is TGTGCCAGCAGCTTAGAGCTCGGCAGGGGGCAAGACACTGAAGCTTTCTTT. Looking up the rest from reference TRBV11-3 and TRBJ1-1 gives the full variable domain: EAGVVQSPRYKIIEKKQPVAFWCNPISGHNTLYWYLQNLGQGPELLIRYENEEAVDDSQLPKDRFSAERLKGVDSTLKIQPAELGDSAVYLCASSLELGRGQDTEAFFGQGTRLTVV.